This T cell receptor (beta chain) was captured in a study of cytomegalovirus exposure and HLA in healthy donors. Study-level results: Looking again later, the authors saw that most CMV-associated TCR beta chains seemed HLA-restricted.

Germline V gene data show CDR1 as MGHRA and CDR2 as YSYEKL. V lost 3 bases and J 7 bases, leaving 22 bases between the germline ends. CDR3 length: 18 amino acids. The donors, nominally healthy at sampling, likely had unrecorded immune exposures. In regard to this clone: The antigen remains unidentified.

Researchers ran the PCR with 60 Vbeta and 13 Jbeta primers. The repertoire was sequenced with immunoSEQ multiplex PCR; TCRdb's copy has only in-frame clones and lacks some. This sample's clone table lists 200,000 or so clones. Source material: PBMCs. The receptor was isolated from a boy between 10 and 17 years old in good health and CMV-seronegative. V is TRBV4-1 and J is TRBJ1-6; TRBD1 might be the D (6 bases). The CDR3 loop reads CASSQSRLRGTLNSPLHF. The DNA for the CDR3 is TGCGCCAGCAGCCAGAGCCGTTTACGAGGGACACTAAATTCACCCCTCCACTTT.